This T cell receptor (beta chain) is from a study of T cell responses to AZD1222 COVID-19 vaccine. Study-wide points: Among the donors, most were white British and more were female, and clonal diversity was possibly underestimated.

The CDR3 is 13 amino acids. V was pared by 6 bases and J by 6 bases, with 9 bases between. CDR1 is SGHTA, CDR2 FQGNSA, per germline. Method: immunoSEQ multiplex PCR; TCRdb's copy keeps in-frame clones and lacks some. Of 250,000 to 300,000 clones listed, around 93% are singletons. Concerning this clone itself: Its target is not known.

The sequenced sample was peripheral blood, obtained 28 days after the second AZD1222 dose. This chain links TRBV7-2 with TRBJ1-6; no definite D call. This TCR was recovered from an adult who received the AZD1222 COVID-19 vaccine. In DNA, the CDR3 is TGTGCCAGCAGAAGGAGCCTTAATTCACCCCTCCACTTT. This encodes CASRRSLNSPLHF.